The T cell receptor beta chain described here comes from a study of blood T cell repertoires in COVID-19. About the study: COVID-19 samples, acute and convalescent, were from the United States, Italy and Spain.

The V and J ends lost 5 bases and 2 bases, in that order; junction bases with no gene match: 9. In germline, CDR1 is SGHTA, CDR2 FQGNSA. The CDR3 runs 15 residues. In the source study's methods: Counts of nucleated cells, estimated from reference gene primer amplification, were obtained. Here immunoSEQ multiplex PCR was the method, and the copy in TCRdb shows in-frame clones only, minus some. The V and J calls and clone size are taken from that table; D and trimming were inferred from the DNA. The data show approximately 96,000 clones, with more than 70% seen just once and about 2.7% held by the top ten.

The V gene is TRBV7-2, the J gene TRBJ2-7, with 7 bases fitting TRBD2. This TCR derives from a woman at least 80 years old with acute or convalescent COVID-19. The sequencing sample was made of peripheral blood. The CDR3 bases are TGTGCCAGCAGCCCCCAGCGGGGACCCACCTACGAGCAGTACTTC. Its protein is CASSPQRGPTYEQYF. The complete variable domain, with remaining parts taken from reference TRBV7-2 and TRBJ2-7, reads GAGVSQSPSNKVTEKGKDVELRCDPISGHTALYWYRQSLGQGLEFLIYFQGNSAPDKSGLPSDRFSAERTGGSVSTLTIQRTQQEDSAVYLCASSPQRGPTYEQYFGPGTRLTVT.